The present T cell receptor beta chain was sequenced within a study of T-cell memory formation after mild COVID-19. As regards this clonotype: Antigen specificity is unknown.

Study outcomes and limitations: Contracting CD4+ clones lay largely in CM and EM, with CD8+ ones residing in EMRA. The appearance of some responding clones in pre-infection memory suggested that cross-reactive memory joined. CD4/CD8 balance held among clones contracting day 15 to 85, and later expanders leaned CD4+.

Per the germline V gene, CDR1 is MDHEN and CDR2 is SYDVKM. Trimming removed 5 bases at V and 1 base at J, with 13 bases between. The length of the CDR3 is 15 residues. UMIs and sample barcodes were carried by the TCR alpha and TCR beta cDNA libraries that 5'RACE produced using constant-segment primers. TCRdb re-derived calls from the 5' RACE reads in MiXCR, one entry per CDR3 protein. The profile shows under 300,000 distinct CDR3 sequences, 15% to 20% of them singletons. The receptor comes from a man aged 18 to 35 who had mild COVID-19 (a few samples of this study predate the infection). Cell type and time point are not known. This chain links TRBV28 with TRBJ2-3, with D perhaps matching TRBD1 (5 bases). The sequencing sample was made of PBMCs or a T cell subset sorted from them (not recorded which). CDR3 in DNA: TGTGCCAGCAGTCTCAGGGTCGTGGGCACAGATACGCAGTATTTT. As protein: CASSLRVVGTDTQYF.